What follows describes a single T cell receptor beta chain. Germline loops: CDR1 LNHNV, CDR2 YYDKDF (reference sequence). Trimming took off 0 bases at V and 0 bases at J, with 6 bases between the two ends. CDR3 length: 14 amino acids. This sample is drawn from a study of technical replicates of blood from a few donors. The assay was immunoSEQ multiplex PCR, and TCRdb's table has in-frame clones only and misses some. The data hold about 70,000 clones, with approximately 93% observed a single time. The sequenced sample consisted of T cells isolated from PBMCs. The receptor comes from a human donor in good health. The chain joins TRBV15 to TRBJ2-7; weak D call: TRBD2 (5 bases). In DNA, the CDR3 is TGTGCCACCAGCAGAGAGCTAGCCTCCTACGAGCAGTACTTC. As protein: CATSRELASYEQYF.